Each of the 31 T cell receptor beta chains below was sequenced from the same sample in a study of response to subunit inactivated influenza vaccine. TCRdb used MiXCR to reprocess the RT-PCR reads, holding one entry per CDR3 protein. The repertoire holds around 570,000 distinct CDR3 sequences, with 6.5% to 8% as singletons. Sequencing was performed on PBMCs from blood, taken less than 30 months after vaccination. These receptors were collected from a man between 50 and 69 years old who received an inactivated influenza vaccine.

The chain joins TRBV10-3 to TRBJ1-2, with D uncertain. Looked up from germline, CDR1 is ENHRY and CDR2 is SYGVKD. V lost 8 bases and J 0 bases, leaving 10 bases between the germline ends. The CDR3 consists of 13 residues. The DNA of the CDR3 is TGTGCCATCGATCCAGAACCTAACTATGGCTACACCTTC. Amino acids: CAIDPEPNYGYTF.

This clonotype has a count of ten or more. DNA of the CDR3: TGTGCCAGCAGTTTATCGGGGACAGGGAATTCACCCCTCCACTTT. Its protein product is CASSLSGTGNSPLHF. The V gene is TRBV27, the J gene TRBJ1-6; 9 nucleotides align to TRBD1. This CDR3 contains 15 residues. Germline CDR1 and CDR2: MNHEY and SMNVEV (reference sequence). V lost 0 bases and J lost 7; bases outside the gene matches: 1.

In this sample, this clonotype turned up many times. Relative to the germline gene, one junction end is altered; a read error may explain this. The chain carries TRBV2 and TRBJ2-1; D might be TRBD2 (6 bases). Germline loops: CDR1 SNHLY, CDR2 FYNNEI. The CDR3 is made up of 13 amino acids. The CDR3 nucleotides are TGTGCCAGCAGCGACCCGGGACTGTTTTTAGGGCTCTTC. This sequence encodes CASSDPGLFLGLF.

This chain uses TRBV6-1 with TRBJ2-7, with D unresolved. The CDR3 is 13 residues long. V was trimmed by 1 base and J by 5 bases, leaving 9 bases between them. CDR1 is MNHNS and CDR2 is SASEGT in the germline V gene. CDR3 sequence: CASSEVTENEQYF. The CDR3 nucleotides are TGTGCCAGCAGTGAAGTGACGGAGAACGAGCAGTACTTC.

V gene TRBV5-1 combines with J gene TRBJ2-5; D remains ambiguous. CDR1 SGHRS and CDR2 YFSETQ come from the germline V gene. V dropped 0 bases and J dropped 5 bases, with 14 bases sitting between them. The CDR3 has 15 residues. Here the CDR3 reads CASSLAEYSGETQYF. The CDR3, as DNA: TGCGCCAGCAGCTTGGCTGAGTATTCCGGGGAGACCCAGTACTTC.

The chain is built from TRBV24-1 and TRBJ2-5; D remains ambiguous. Germline V gene lookup returns CDR1 KGHDR and CDR2 SFDVKD. V gave up 7 bases and J gave up 4 bases, with 12 bases separating them. There are 13 residues in the CDR3. CDR3 region: CATRGGLGETQYF. The CDR3 nucleotides read TGTGCCACCAGAGGCGGCCTCGGAGAGACCCAGTACTTC.

In its sample, this clonotype was seen a few times. The rearrangement links TRBV6-2 or TRBV6-3 to TRBJ1-1; 8 nucleotides align to TRBD1. The ends lost 6 bases at V and 5 bases at J; junction bases unmatched: 8. Germline assignment: CDR1 MNHEY and CDR2 SVGEGT. The CDR3 covers 14 residues. The CDR3 loop reads CASRISGGGTEAFF. CDR3 sequence (DNA): TGTGCCAGCAGGATCTCAGGGGGCGGTACTGAAGCTTTCTTT.

At least ten counts were recorded for this clonotype. The rearrangement links TRBV6-5 to TRBJ1-2, with D possibly TRBD1 on 5 matching bases. V was shortened by 0 bases and J by 7 bases, with 12 bases between the two germline ends. Germline values: CDR1 MNHEY, CDR2 SVGAGI. This CDR3 region has 14 residues. CDR3 coding DNA: TGTGCCAGCAGTTACTCGAAAGGCGGGGGTGGCTACACCTTC. Encoded protein: CASSYSKGGGGYTF.

Note on this clonotype: This may stem from a read error, because a much larger clone lies one nucleotide away. The V gene is TRBV20-1, the J gene TRBJ2-5; D is ambiguous. Germline V CDR1 and CDR2: DFQATT, SNEGSKA (reference sequence). The CDR3 consists of 13 residues. V gave up 0 bases and J gave up 13 bases, with 18 bases separating them. The CDR3 loop reads CSARDPYSQARYF. The CDR3 region has the DNA TGCAGTGCTAGAGATCCGTACAGTCAGGCCCGGTACTTC.

This sequence joins TRBV5-1 and TRBJ2-5; TRBD1 agrees at 9 bases. CDR3 size: 15 residues. V was clipped by 2 bases and J by 3 bases; unmatched bases: 5. Per germline, CDR1 SGHRS and CDR2 YFSETQ. CDR3 nucleotide sequence: TGCGCCAGCAGCTTAAGACAGGGGGTCGAAGAGACCCAGTACTTC. It translates to CASSLRQGVEETQYF. Using reference TRBV5-1 and TRBJ2-5 for the parts outside the CDR3, the full variable domain is KAGVTQTPRYLIKTRGQQVTLSCSPISGHRSVSWYQQTPGQGLQFLFEYFSETQRNKGNFPGRFSGRQFSNSRSEMNVSTLELGDSALYLCASSLRQGVEETQYFGPGTRLLVL.

This clonotype has only a few counts. V and J are TRBV29-1 and TRBJ1-1; D unresolved. Germline lookup yields CDR1 SQVTM and CDR2 ANQGSEA. CDR3 length: 11 residues. Trimming took 5 bases from V and 3 from J, leaving 7 bases between them. This CDR3 is CSVQRDTEAFF. The CDR3, as DNA: TGCAGCGTTCAGAGGGACACTGAAGCTTTCTTT.

This clonotype showed up many times. CDR3 nucleotide sequence: TGTGCCAGCAGCTCGACAGTGGGGGGCCAAAGAGGGGGCTATGGCTACACCTTC. Translation: CASSSTVGGQRGGYGYTF. The chain carries TRBV11-3 and TRBJ1-2; perhaps TRBD1 as D (6 bases). CDR3 length: 18 residues. Trimming shortened V by 4 bases and J by 4 bases, and 25 bases separated the two germline ends. Per germline, CDR1 SGHNT and CDR2 YENEEA. The entire variable domain, with the rest obtained from reference TRBV11-3 and TRBJ1-2, is as follows: EAGVVQSPRYKIIEKKQPVAFWCNPISGHNTLYWYLQNLGQGPELLIRYENEEAVDDSQLPKDRFSAERLKGVDSTLKIQPAELGDSAVYLCASSSTVGGQRGGYGYTFGSGTRLTVV.

This chain uses TRBV29-1 with TRBJ2-2; 7 bases align to TRBD1. CDR1 and CDR2 (germline): SQVTM, ANQGSEA. V dropped 6 bases and J dropped 7; count of bases not matched to a gene: 8. There are 13 residues in the CDR3. DNA of the CDR3: TGCAGCGTGAGACAGGGTAGGGGCGGGGAGCTGTTTTTT. This gives the protein CSVRQGRGGELFF.

Only a few counts were recorded for this clonotype. V gene TRBV20-1 combines with J gene TRBJ1-1; TRBD1 is a possible D gene (5 bases). V shed 6 bases and J shed 7 bases, with 18 bases lying between them. The CDR3 is made up of 13 amino acids. Per germline, CDR1 DFQATT and CDR2 SNEGSKA (reference sequence). CDR3 bases: TGCAGTGCCTCCGGGCCCCCCGGGGGTGAAGCTTTCTTT. Encoded protein: CSASGPPGGEAFF.

The J gene is TRBJ1-5, the V gene TRBV4-3, with D tentatively TRBD1 (6 bases). Germline V gives CDR1 LGHNA, CDR2 YSLEER. This CDR3 spans 16 amino acids. The V and J ends lost 0 bases and 6 bases respectively, with 15 bases between them. The CDR3 DNA sequence: TGCGCCAGCAGCCAAGATAGGACAGTCGTCGGTCAGCCCCAGCATTTT. Translated: CASSQDRTVVGQPQHF.

The rearrangement links TRBV19 to TRBJ1-2, with 8 bases lining up with TRBD1. Trimming at V came to 8 bases and at J to 3 bases, leaving 2 bases not matched to a gene. The V gene's germline CDR1 is LNHDA and CDR2 SQIVND (reference sequence). The CDR3 loop spans 12 amino acids. The CDR3 DNA reads TGTGCCAGTCGGGGACAGGACTATGGCTACACCTTC. Translation: CASRGQDYGYTF.

V gene TRBV14 combines with J gene TRBJ1-4, with a weak D call TRBD1 (6 bases). The CDR3 consists of 17 residues. V was trimmed by 4 bases and J by 0 bases, leaving 15 bases between them. The germline CDR1 and CDR2 sequences are SGHDN and FVKESK. Written as DNA, the CDR3 is TGTGCCAGCAGCCGGGGGCCCCTGCATGCAACTAATGAAAAACTGTTTTTT. This gives the protein CASSRGPLHATNEKLFF.

This clonotype was recorded many times. The rearrangement links TRBV24-1 to TRBJ2-7, with 7 bases matching TRBD2. Germline-derived CDR1 and CDR2 are KGHDR and SFDVKD. The CDR3 extends over 11 amino acids. V dropped 5 bases and J dropped 7; count of bases not matched to a gene: 1. The CDR3 DNA reads TGTGCCACCAGTGGGGGGGGAGAGCAGTACTTC. It encodes CATSGGGEQYF.

At least ten counts were recorded for this clonotype. The CDR3 sequence: CASSSGDYVNTEAFF. The CDR3 nucleotides read TGCGCCAGCAGCTCGGGGGACTATGTGAACACTGAAGCTTTCTTT. The chain employs TRBV5-1 and TRBJ1-1; maybe TRBD1 (5 bases). This CDR3 region has 15 residues. V lost 3 bases, J lost 0 bases, and 12 bases lay in between. Germline CDR1 and CDR2: SGHRS and YFSETQ.

CDR3 in DNA: TGCGCCAGCAGCCGGGAACTAGCGGGGGTCGGAGATACGCAGTATTTT. It specifies CASSRELAGVGDTQYF. This chain joins TRBV4-1 and TRBJ2-3; 11 bases agree with TRBD2. Germline V gene sequence: CDR1 MGHRA, CDR2 YSYEKL. The CDR3 is 16 amino acids. The V segment lost 4 bases and the J segment 5 bases; nucleotides outside the gene matches: 8.

This clonotype was recorded a few times. The rearrangement uses TRBV7-2 and TRBJ2-2; D possibly matches TRBD1 or TRBD2 (6 bases each). The V gene lost 7 bases and the J gene lost 6 bases, with 15 bases spanning the gap. Germline CDR1 and CDR2: SGHTA and FQGNSA. This CDR3 contains 14 residues. In nucleotides, the CDR3 is TGTGCCAGCAAGGGGGGCGCTATCGCCGGGGAGCTGTTTTTT. Translation gives CASKGGAIAGELFF.

In its sample, this clonotype was seen a few times. This chain joins TRBV7-9 and TRBJ2-1; D remains unclear. The CDR3 is 12 amino acids. Per germline, CDR1 SEHNR and CDR2 FQNEAQ (reference sequence). The V end lost 1 base, the J end lost 10 bases, and 8 bases lay between the germline ends. DNA of the CDR3: TGTGCCAGCAGCTTAGGTCGCCTAGAGCAGTTCTTC. Translating it yields CASSLGRLEQFF.

This clonotype was seen many times. The chain links TRBV24-1 to TRBJ2-1, with D maybe TRBD1 (6 bases). This CDR3 region has 13 residues. The V end lost 10 bases, the J end lost 9 bases, and 18 bases lay between the germline ends. Germline assignment: CDR1 KGHDR and CDR2 SFDVKD. The CDR3 spells CATGDIGVIEQFF. The CDR3 DNA sequence: TGTGCCACGGGGGACATCGGGGTAATTGAGCAGTTCTTC.

This chain connects TRBV6-1 to TRBJ2-1; either TRBD1 or TRBD2 may supply D (5 bases each). The V end was cut by 6 bases, the J end by 5 bases, with 14 bases between. The CDR3 extends over 14 amino acids. In germline, CDR1 is MNHNS, CDR2 SASEGT. The CDR3 here is CASRMTGRHNEQFF. For the CDR3, the DNA is TGTGCCAGCAGAATGACGGGACGCCACAATGAGCAGTTCTTC.

The genes are TRBV3-1 and TRBJ2-1, with D perhaps matching TRBD2 (5 bases). Germline values: CDR1 LGHDT, CDR2 YNNKEL (reference sequence). This CDR3 comprises 21 residues. Trimming removed 10 bases at V and 0 bases at J, with 34 bases between. In DNA, the CDR3 is TGTGCCAACAACCCATTTACTATCCCGGGGAGCCCTCTTAGCTCCTACAATGAGCAGTTCTTC. It encodes CANNPFTIPGSPLSSYNEQFF.

This clonotype occurred many times. The chain links TRBV20-1 to TRBJ1-5; D ambiguous. Per the germline V gene, CDR1 is DFQATT and CDR2 is SNEGSKA (reference sequence). The CDR3 is 18 residues long. Trimming took off 1 base at V and 6 bases at J, with 25 bases between the two ends. CDR3 in DNA: TGCAGTGCTAGAGGACCTCTCCCCATGACATGGGTGACTCAGCCCCAGCATTTT. This sequence encodes CSARGPLPMTWVTQPQHF.

CDR3 nucleotide sequence: TGCGCCAGCAGCCAAGAGGGAGCGGGGGGGGCCGATACGCAGTATTTT. Its translation: CASSQEGAGGADTQYF. The chain couples TRBV4-3 to TRBJ2-3; 10 bases fit TRBD2. The CDR3 runs 16 residues. Trimming removed 0 bases from V and 6 bases from J; junction bases left unmatched: 6. Per germline, CDR1 LGHNA and CDR2 YSLEER.

This clonotype was seen repeatedly, ten times or more. The chain links TRBV4-1 to TRBJ2-1; D tentatively reads TRBD1 or TRBD2 (5 bases each). Germline V gene sequence: CDR1 MGHRA, CDR2 YSYEKL. V was shortened by 3 bases and J by 7 bases, with 19 bases between the two germline ends. CDR3 size: 16 residues. CDR3 protein: CASSQGTRAAWNEQFF. CDR3 sequence (DNA): TGCGCCAGCAGCCAGGGGACGAGGGCCGCTTGGAATGAGCAGTTCTTC.

This chain uses TRBV5-6 with TRBJ2-1, with TRBD1 as a possible D gene (6 bases). CDR1 and CDR2 from the germline V gene are SGHDT and YYEEEE. The length of the CDR3 is 11 residues. V gave up 6 bases and J gave up 5 bases, with 6 bases separating them. The CDR3 coding sequence is TGTGCCAGCACAGGGGACAATGAGCAGTTCTTC. This translates into CASTGDNEQFF.

This clonotype was found a few times. The CDR3 nucleotides read TGTGCCATCATGGGGGGGATGGACACCGGGGAGCTGTTTTTT. As protein: CAIMGGMDTGELFF. This chain links TRBV10-3 with TRBJ2-2; 7 bases match TRBD2. Germline trimming cut 7 bases from V and 3 bases from J; bases unmatched to any gene: 5. Germline V lookup: CDR1 ENHRY, CDR2 SYGVKD. CDR3 length equals 14 residues.

The chain employs TRBV12-3 or TRBV12-4 and TRBJ2-4; 9 bases align to TRBD2. Germline trimming cut 8 bases from V and 11 bases from J; bases unmatched to any gene: 7. The CDR3 consists of 12 residues. The CDR3 bases are TGTGCCAGCGCCCGGGGACTAGCTCTTCAGTACTTC. This gives the protein CASARGLALQYF.